This T cell receptor beta chain was profiled in a study (dated 2022 in TCRdb). As encoded in the germline V gene (reference sequence), CDR1 is LNHDA while CDR2 is SQIVND. V and J are truncated by 3 bases and 3 bases respectively, leaving an intervening sequence of 8 bases. The CDR3 spans 14 residues, from the cysteine through the phenylalanine. Just CDR3 DNA is preserved here, 42 bases in frame from base 1. PBMCs were isolated from peripheral blood, and TCR beta sequencing was performed on genomic DNA from unsorted PBMCs. The paper as a whole reports these results and caveats: Further investigation, including longitudinal sampling and assessment of a control group, is stated by the authors to be required.

Note on this clone: Its antigen is unknown. The input lacks base qualities; no much larger clone sits a single base away.

TCR beta chain repertoires were profiled by survey-level sequencing on the immunoSEQ platform. Per the original workflow: Repertoire diversity was quantified as the inverse Simpson index, and CDR3 amino acid length spectratypes and V-J pairing frequencies were compared. To annotate clonotypes specific to SARS-CoV-2, CMV, influenza A and EBV, TCR beta CDR3 sequences were compared against VDJdb. Drawn from immuneACCESS, this table holds only the in-frame rearrangements with V and J called that TCRdb kept. Clones are partly lost; checked studies trace under half to an unresolved V gene and leave the rest unexplained. V, J and clone size reflect that table, while D and trimming were determined from the DNA. Here the sample has 68,000 or so clones; roughly 93% occur a single time. The ten largest account for 4.4% of the sample.

Sequencing used PBMCs. The sequence came from a man aged 40-50 years with rheumatoid arthritis. This chain is built from TRBV19 and TRBJ1-4; TRBD1 might be the D gene, on 5 matching bases. The nucleotides read TGTGCCAGTAGTATTTCGGGGCCTAATGAAAAACTGTTTTTT. Its product reads: CASSISGPNEKLFF.